Shown below are 29 T cell receptor beta chains from a single sample sequenced in a study of control samples from healthy donors and cancer patients (dated by TCRdb to about 2020). Libraries were constructed by the immunoSEQ multiplex PCR assay. Not all clones reach the TCRdb copy of this immuneACCESS table, which keeps in-frame sequences only. Checked studies attribute under half of the gap to unresolved V genes and leave the rest unexplained. The table for this sample lists more than 65,000 clones; more than 75% of them were counted only once. The ten largest clones capture about 15% of the sample. The source material was blood. Source of these receptors: a man aged 50 to 60 in good health.

The CDR3 here is CASSQEVRGRLEKLFF. The CDR3 bases are TGCGCCAGCAGCCAAGAGGTCAGGGGGCGACTCGAAAAACTGTTTTTT. The J gene is TRBJ1-4, the V gene TRBV4-1; TRBD1 aligns across 8 bases. The CDR3 consists of 16 residues. CDR1 and CDR2 from the germline V gene are MGHRA and YSYEKL. J was trimmed by 8 bases and V by 0 bases; bases with no gene match: 8.

This rearrangement joins TRBV5-1 to TRBJ2-5; 12 bases agree with TRBD1. Germline V CDR1 and CDR2: SGHRS, YFSETQ. V lost 4 bases and J lost 4; bases outside the gene matches: 8. This CDR3 region has 16 residues. The CDR3 DNA reads TGCGCCAGCAGCCTAGGGACAGGGGGCATTGGAGAGACCCAGTACTTC. The encoded protein is CASSLGTGGIGETQYF.

This chain links TRBV5-5 with TRBJ1-4; D remains ambiguous. Trimming removed 5 bases from V and 5 bases from J, with 10 bases in between. In germline, CDR1 is SGHKS, CDR2 YYEKEE (reference sequence). The CDR3 totals 13 residues. CDR3: CASRDPFNEKLFF. CDR3 in DNA: TGTGCCAGCAGGGACCCTTTCAATGAAAAACTGTTTTTT.

V is TRBV7-2 and J is TRBJ1-1; 8 nucleotides line up with TRBD1. Per the germline V gene, CDR1 is SGHTA and CDR2 is FQGNSA. The CDR3 runs 14 residues. Unmatched junction bases numbered 1, after V lost 3 bases and J lost 1 base. CDR3 nucleotides: TGTGCCAGCAGCTTCCAGGGGGCGAACACTGAAGCTTTCTTT. Its protein is CASSFQGANTEAFF.

There are a few counts of this clone. CDR3 loop: CASSIRKLASTDTQYF. CDR3 nucleotides: TGTGCCAGTAGTATTAGGAAGCTAGCGAGCACAGATACGCAGTATTTT. The chain employs TRBV19 and TRBJ2-3; TRBD2 is a possible D gene (6 bases). Trimming shortened V by 3 bases and J by 0 bases, and 13 bases separated the two germline ends. The CDR3 consists of 16 residues. The V gene's germline CDR1 is LNHDA and CDR2 SQIVND (reference sequence).

The chain carries TRBV9 and TRBJ2-4; D is unclear. The CDR3 totals 15 residues. Germline CDR1 is SGDLS and CDR2 is YYNGEE. The V and J ends lost 0 bases and 1 base respectively, with 8 bases between them. CDR3: CASSVVGGAKNIQYF. As DNA, the CDR3 is TGTGCCAGCAGCGTAGTGGGTGGGGCCAAAAACATTCAGTACTTC.

The chain joins TRBV19 to TRBJ2-1, with a possible D match to TRBD2 (6 bases). This CDR3 comprises 16 residues. CDR1 and CDR2 (germline): LNHDA, SQIVND (reference sequence). Trimming removed 2 bases from V and 5 bases from J, with 16 bases in between. CDR3 in amino acids: CASSILGGLANNEQFF. For the CDR3, the DNA is TGTGCCAGTAGTATATTGGGCGGGCTAGCGAACAATGAGCAGTTCTTC.

The chain couples TRBV27 to TRBJ2-2, with a weak D call TRBD2 (6 bases). The CDR3 is 17 amino acids. Trimming removed 5 bases from V and 4 bases from J, with 20 bases in between. CDR1 MNHEY and CDR2 SMNVEV come from the germline V gene (reference sequence). The CDR3 sequence is CASSPHERAYSTGELFF. The DNA of the CDR3 is TGTGCCAGCAGTCCCCACGAGCGGGCGTATTCCACCGGGGAGCTGTTTTTT.

The rearrangement uses TRBV7-2 and TRBJ2-7, with D maybe TRBD1 (6 bases). The germline V and J ends were trimmed by 6 bases and 3 bases, with 15 bases remaining between them. Germline V gene sequence: CDR1 SGHTA, CDR2 FQGNSA. This CDR3 has 14 residues. CDR3 DNA: TGTGCCAGCAGTCTTGTGGACAGTCTCTACGAGCAGTACTTC. Protein product: CASSLVDSLYEQYF.

The V and J genes are TRBV6-2 or TRBV6-3 and TRBJ2-1, with TRBD2 identical over 12 bases. The CDR3 has 15 residues. With V trimmed by 5 bases and J by 6 bases, 5 bases remained unmatched. CDR1 is MNHEY, CDR2 SVGEGT, per germline. The CDR3 nucleotides are TGTGCCAGCAGTCCCGGACTAGCGGGGCCCAATGAGCAGTTCTTC. It translates to CASSPGLAGPNEQFF.

The chain recombines TRBV5-1 with TRBJ1-1, with D maybe TRBD1 (5 bases). Per germline, CDR1 SGHRS and CDR2 YFSETQ. The CDR3 totals 16 residues. V lost 3 bases to trimming and J lost 4 bases, with 19 bases between them. The CDR3 loop is CASSSGGGSLGTEAFF. The CDR3 nucleotides read TGCGCCAGCAGCTCGGGTGGGGGATCCCTGGGCACTGAAGCTTTCTTT.

This chain uses TRBV7-2 with TRBJ1-5; D ambiguous. Per the germline V gene, CDR1 is SGHTA and CDR2 is FQGNSA. With 1 base removed from V and 0 bases from J, the gap between germline ends came to 7 bases. The CDR3 consists of 15 residues. The CDR3 sequence is CASSLELDSNQPQHF. The CDR3 DNA reads as TGTGCCAGCAGCTTAGAGCTAGATAGCAATCAGCCCCAGCATTTT.

With regard to this clone: At one of its ends the junction is not consistent with the germline gene, which may arise from a read error. The chain is built from TRBV11-3 and TRBJ2-7; D is tentatively TRBD1 or TRBD2 (5 bases each). Germline CDR1 SGHNT, CDR2 YENEEA. The CDR3 length is 12 residues. The CDR3 here is CASSLTQGVAEF. The CDR3 DNA reads as TGTGCCAGCAGCTTAACGCAGGGAGTGGCTGAATTC.

Details on this clone: Its ends do not fully match the called genes, so a read error is possible. The CDR3: CASSLERPRAPSPRRTVF. As DNA, the CDR3 is TGTGCCAGCAGCTTAGAACGCCCCCGGGCCCCTTCCCCTCGTCGGACTGTTTTT. The V call is TRBV7-3, the J call TRBJ1-4; D is unresolved. Germline assignment: CDR1 SGHTA and CDR2 FQGTGA. The CDR3 runs to 18 residues.

The chain carries TRBV7-2 and TRBJ2-2; TRBD1 matches 7 bases. The length of the CDR3 is 18 residues. The germline V gene has CDR1 SGHTA and CDR2 FQGNSA. V lost 4 bases to trimming and J lost 6 bases; unmatched junction nucleotides: 17. CDR3 protein: CASSSRPTMQGVAGELFF. CDR3 in DNA: TGTGCCAGCAGCTCGAGACCGACTATGCAGGGGGTGGCCGGGGAGCTGTTTTTT.

The chain employs TRBV7-8 and TRBJ1-1, with a possible D match to TRBD1 (5 bases). Germline values: CDR1 SGHVS, CDR2 FQNEAQ. Trimming removed 4 bases at V and 0 bases at J, with 18 bases between. This CDR3 has 17 amino acids. CDR3 coding DNA: TGTGCCAGCAGCTCAGGGTCAGCAGGAAGAATGAACACTGAAGCTTTCTTT. The encoded protein is CASSSGSAGRMNTEAFF.

This clone appeared once. The rearrangement uses TRBV11-2 and TRBJ1-1; D is ambiguous. Germline V gene data show CDR1 as SGHAT and CDR2 as FQNNGV. This CDR3 comprises 14 residues. V gave up 1 base and J gave up 10 bases, with 16 bases separating them. CDR3 in amino acids: CASSLVFKEGTAFF. CDR3 in DNA: TGTGCCAGCAGCTTAGTGTTCAAGGAGGGTACAGCTTTCTTT.

This clone came up once. This chain uses TRBV5-6 with TRBJ1-6; TRBD1 might be the D (5 bases). The CDR3 runs 15 residues. Per germline, CDR1 SGHDT and CDR2 YYEEEE. Trimming removed 2 bases at V and 4 bases at J, with 10 bases between. The CDR3 sequence: CASSFGAAYNSPLHF. CDR3 in DNA: TGTGCCAGCAGCTTTGGGGCGGCTTATAATTCACCCCTCCACTTT. The full variable domain, completed using reference TRBV5-6 and TRBJ1-6, is DAGVTQSPTHLIKTRGQQVTLRCSPKSGHDTVSWYQQALGQGPQFIFQYYEEEERQRGNFPDRFSGHQFPNYSSELNVNALLLGDSALYLCASSFGAAYNSPLHFGNGTRLTVT.

The chain uses TRBV7-9 and TRBJ2-1, with D possibly being TRBD2 (5 bases). V lost 0 bases to trimming and J lost 8 bases, with 11 bases between them. Germline V lookup: CDR1 SEHNR, CDR2 FQNEAQ (reference sequence). The CDR3 is made up of 14 amino acids. The CDR3 protein is CASSLAVRDDEQFF. The CDR3 DNA is TGTGCCAGCAGCTTAGCGGTCCGGGATGATGAGCAGTTCTTC. The whole variable domain, filled in from reference TRBV7-9 and TRBJ2-1, reads DTGVSQNPRHKITKRGQNVTFRCDPISEHNRLYWYRQTLGQGPEFLTYFQNEAQLEKSRLLSDRFSAERPKGSFSTLEIQRTEQGDSAMYLCASSLAVRDDEQFFGPGTRLTVL.

The chain is built from TRBV5-6 and TRBJ2-6; D not certain. This CDR3 has 16 residues. V was cut by 6 bases and J by 0 bases, with 13 bases left in between. Germline CDR1 reads SGHDT; CDR2 reads YYEEEE. The CDR3 bases are TGTGCCAGCACCCGACGGATTAGCTCTGGGGCCAACGTCCTGACTTTC. It codes for CASTRRISSGANVLTF.

The chain combines TRBV5-1 with TRBJ2-1, with D perhaps TRBD2 (6 bases). Trimming pared 1 base from V and 7 bases from J, leaving 18 bases between. This CDR3 region has 16 residues. CDR1 SGHRS and CDR2 YFSETQ come from the germline V gene. The CDR3 here is CASSLSVASDSNEQFF. In DNA, the CDR3 is TGCGCCAGCAGCTTGAGTGTGGCTAGCGACTCGAATGAGCAGTTCTTC.

A few counts support this clone. One junction end disagrees with the germline gene, perhaps due to a read error. The chain uses TRBV11-2 and TRBJ1-4; the D gene is possibly TRBD1 (5 bases). The CDR3 consists of 15 residues. The germline gives CDR1 SGHAT, CDR2 FQNNGV. This CDR3 is CASSPLGGANEKLFF. The CDR3 DNA sequence: TGTGCCAGCAGCCCCTTGGGAGGGGCTAACGAAAAACTGTTTTTT.

The gene calls are TRBV28 and TRBJ2-2; D unclear. Germline V lookup: CDR1 MDHEN, CDR2 SYDVKM. This CDR3 has 13 amino acids. V was clipped by 5 bases and J by 4 bases, with 8 bases between them. The CDR3 spells CASSPHVTGELFF. The CDR3 DNA reads TGTGCCAGCAGTCCCCATGTCACCGGGGAGCTGTTTTTT.

The chain has TRBV18 and TRBJ2-3; D is perhaps TRBD1 (6 bases). CDR3 length equals 14 residues. Trimming pared 8 bases from V and 2 bases from J, leaving 14 bases between. Germline V gene data show CDR1 as KGHSH and CDR2 as LQKENI. For the CDR3, the DNA is TGTGCCAGCGTAAAAGGACAGTCCACAGATACGCAGTATTTT. It is translated as CASVKGQSTDTQYF. Based on the CDR3 plus reference TRBV18 and TRBJ2-3, the full variable domain is NAGVMQNPRHLVRRRGQEARLRCSPMKGHSHVYWYRQLPEEGLKFMVYLQKENIIDESGMPKERFSAEFPKEGPSILRIQQVVRGDSAAYFCASVKGQSTDTQYFGPGTRLTVL.

The V call is TRBV7-2, the J call TRBJ2-3; D unclear. This CDR3 contains 14 residues. Trimming cost V 7 bases and J 2 bases, with 13 bases left between them. Germline V gene data show CDR1 as SGHTA and CDR2 as FQGNSA. CDR3: CASTYRVITDTQYF. CDR3 nucleotide sequence: TGTGCCAGCACATATAGGGTTATCACAGATACGCAGTATTTT. The full variable domain, completed using reference TRBV7-2 and TRBJ2-3, is GAGVSQSPSNKVTEKGKDVELRCDPISGHTALYWYRQSLGQGLEFLIYFQGNSAPDKSGLPSDRFSAERTGGSVSTLTIQRTQQEDSAVYLCASTYRVITDTQYFGPGTRLTVL.

The rearrangement joins TRBV7-8 to TRBJ1-2; D is uncertain. The V end lost 4 bases, the J end lost 7 bases, and 13 bases lay between the germline ends. The CDR3 is made up of 13 amino acids. Germline CDR1 and CDR2: SGHVS and FQNEAQ. CDR3 nucleotides: TGTGCCAGCAGCTATCTCCCCCCGGGTGGCTACACCTTC. It translates to CASSYLPPGGYTF.

V and J are TRBV7-8 and TRBJ2-1; a possible D gene is TRBD1 (5 bases). Trimming cost V 0 bases and J 0 bases, with 18 bases left between them. The CDR3 has 19 amino acids. Germline V gene sequence: CDR1 SGHVS, CDR2 FQNEAQ. CDR3 protein: CASSLALGADGTSYNEQFF. As DNA, the CDR3 is TGTGCCAGCAGCTTAGCTTTAGGGGCGGACGGAACCTCCTACAATGAGCAGTTCTTC.

J is TRBJ2-7 and V is TRBV6-5; TRBD1 matches at 7 bases. V was clipped by 7 bases and J by 6 bases; unmatched bases: 12. The germline CDR1 and CDR2 sequences are MNHEY and SVGAGI. The CDR3 is made up of 14 amino acids. The CDR3 is CASNRQGGIGEQYF. The DNA of the CDR3 is TGTGCCAGCAATCGACAGGGCGGTATCGGCGAGCAGTACTTC.

This clone was counted only a few times. This CDR3 reads CASSWTSGTINEQFF. CDR3 nucleotide sequence: TGCGCCAGCAGCTGGACTAGCGGGACGATCAATGAGCAGTTCTTC. V is TRBV5-1 and J is TRBJ2-1, with 12 bases aligning to TRBD2. CDR3 length: 15 residues. The junction had 4 bases not matched to a gene; V was cut back by 3 bases and J by 6 bases. The germline gives CDR1 SGHRS, CDR2 YFSETQ.